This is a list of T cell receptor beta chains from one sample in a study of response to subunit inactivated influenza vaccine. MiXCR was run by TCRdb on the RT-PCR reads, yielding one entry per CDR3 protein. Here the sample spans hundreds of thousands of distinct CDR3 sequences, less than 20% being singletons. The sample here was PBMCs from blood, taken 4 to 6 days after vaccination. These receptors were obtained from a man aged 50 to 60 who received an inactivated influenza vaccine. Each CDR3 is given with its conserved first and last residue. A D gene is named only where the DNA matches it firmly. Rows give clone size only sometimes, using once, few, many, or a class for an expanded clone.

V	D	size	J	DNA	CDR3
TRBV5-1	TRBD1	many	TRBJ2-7	TGCTTCCGCCAGGGGGCATGCGAGCAGTACTTC	CFRQGACEQYF
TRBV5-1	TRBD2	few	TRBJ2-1	TGCGCCAGCAGCCCCTCCATCGGACTAGCGGAGCCCTTCTCCTACAATGAGCAGTTCTTC	CASSPSIGLAEPFSYNEQFF
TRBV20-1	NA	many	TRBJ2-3	TGCAGTGCTCCGGGGCGCCCGGATACGCAGTATTTT	CSAPGRPDTQYF
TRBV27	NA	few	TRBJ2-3	TGTGCCAGCAGTTTTAGCACGGGGAGCACAGATACGCAGTATTTT	CASSFSTGSTDTQYF
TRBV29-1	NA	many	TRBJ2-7	TGCAGCGTTGGCACCACCCCAGGGGGAGGACCCTACGAGCAGTACTTC	CSVGTTPGGGPYEQYF
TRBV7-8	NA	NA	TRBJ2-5	TGTGCCAGCAGTCCTCTAGCGTCCCAAGAGACCCAGTACTTC	CASSPLASQETQYF
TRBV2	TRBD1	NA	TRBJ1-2	TGTGCCAGCAGCGTACAGGGGGATTGGGGCTACACCTTC	CASSVQGDWGYTF
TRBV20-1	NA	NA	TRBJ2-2	TGCAGTGCTAGTAACCCCGGGAGAGAGACCGGGGAGCTGTTTTTT	CSASNPGRETGELFF
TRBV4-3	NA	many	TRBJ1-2	TGCGCCAGCAGCCCCGGAGGCGGCGATGTAAGATATGGCTACACCTTC	CASSPGGGDVRYGYTF
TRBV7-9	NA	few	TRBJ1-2	TGTGCCAGCAGCTTAGAATTCGGTCGTGGTGGCTACACCTTC	CASSLEFGRGGYTF
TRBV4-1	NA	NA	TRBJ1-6	TGCGCCAGCAGCCTGGGACTGATTTATAATTCACCCCTCCACTTT	CASSLGLIYNSPLHF
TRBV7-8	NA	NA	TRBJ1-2	TGTGCCAGCAGCTTGGAGGCACGAGGAAGTCGGGGCTATGGCTACACCTTC	CASSLEARGSRGYGYTF
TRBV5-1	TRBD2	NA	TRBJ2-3	TGCGCCAGCAGCCCCCGGACTAGCGGGAGTAGAGATACGCAGTATTTT	CASSPRTSGSRDTQYF
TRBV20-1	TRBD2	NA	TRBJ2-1	TGCAGTGCTAGAGGACTAGCGGGCCATGCCAGCTCCTACAATGAGCAGTTCTTC	CSARGLAGHASSYNEQFF
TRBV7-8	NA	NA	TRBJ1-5	TGTGCCAGCAGCTTAATGGGGAGCTATAGCAATCAGCCCCAGCATTTT	CASSLMGSYSNQPQHF
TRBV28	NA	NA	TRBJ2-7	NA	CASSFGAGTLPYEQYF
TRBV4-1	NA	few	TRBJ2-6	TGCGCCAGCAGCCAGGTACAGGGTGCTGGGGCCAACGTCCTGACTTTC	CASSQVQGAGANVLTF
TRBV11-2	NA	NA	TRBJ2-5	TGTGCCAGCAGCTTATTCGCGGAGACCCAGTACTTC	CASSLFAETQYF
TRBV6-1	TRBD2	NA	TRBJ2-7	TGTGCCAGCAGGGACGGGCCAGGGACTAGCGGGATGTACGAGCAGTACTTC	CASRDGPGTSGMYEQYF
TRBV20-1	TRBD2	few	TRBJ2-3	TGCAGTGCTCCCCGGGTGGGAGGGACAGATACGCAGTATTTT	CSAPRVGGTDTQYF
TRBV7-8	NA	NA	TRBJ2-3	TGTGCCAGCAGCTTATTGTATGGGCTTCGGGGCCAGGAGGCAGATACGCAGTATTTT	CASSLLYGLRGQEADTQYF
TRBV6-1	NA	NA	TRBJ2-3	TGTGCCAGCAGTCTAGGCGCGCAGGGAATCATCACAGATACGCAGTATTTT	CASSLGAQGIITDTQYF
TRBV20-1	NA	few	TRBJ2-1	TGCAGTGCTAGAGATCTCGAGGAGAGCTCCTACAATGAGCAGTTCTTC	CSARDLEESSYNEQFF
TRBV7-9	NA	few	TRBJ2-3	TGTGCCAGCAGCTTAGATGCGACTAGCACAGATACGCAGTATTTT	CASSLDATSTDTQYF
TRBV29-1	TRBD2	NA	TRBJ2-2	TGCAGCGTTGATTTTGACGGGGGGGCGTCCGGGGAGCTGTTTTTT	CSVDFDGGASGELFF
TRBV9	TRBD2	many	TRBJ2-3	TGTGCCAGCAGTGTGTCGGGGGGGCTCACAGATACGCAGTATTTT	CASSVSGGLTDTQYF
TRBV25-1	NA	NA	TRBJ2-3	TGTGCCAGCAGTGAGGGGGTGCTGGGTCCCGGCACAGATACGCAGTATTTT	CASSEGVLGPGTDTQYF
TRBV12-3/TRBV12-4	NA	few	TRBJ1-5	TGTGCCAGCAGTTTTGGTGGCAGGGTCAATCAGCCCCAGCATTTT	CASSFGGRVNQPQHF
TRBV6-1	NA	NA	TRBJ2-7	TGTGCCAGCAGTGAACAGTCTTACGAGCAGTACTTC	CASSEQSYEQYF
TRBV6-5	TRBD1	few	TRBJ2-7	TGTGCCAGCAGTTCGACGGGACAGGGGGCAGACGAGCAGTACTTC	CASSSTGQGADEQYF
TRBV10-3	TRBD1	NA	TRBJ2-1	TGTGCCATCAGTGAGGCCGGGACAGGGATTTGGAATGAGCAGTTCTTC	CAISEAGTGIWNEQFF
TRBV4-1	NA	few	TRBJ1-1	TGCGCCAGCAGCCAAGCAGGGGCCTTGAACACTGAAGCTTTCTTT	CASSQAGALNTEAFF
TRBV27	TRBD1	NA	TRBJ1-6	TGTGCCAGCAGAGGGACAGCCAATTCACCCCTCCACTTT	CASRGTANSPLHF
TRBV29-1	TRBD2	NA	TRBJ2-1	TGCAGCGTTGAAACTTGGACTAGCGGTCAAGGCGAGCAGTTCTTC	CSVETWTSGQGEQFF
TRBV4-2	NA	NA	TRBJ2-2	TGTGCCAGCAGCCAAAGACACCCTCCTACCGGGGAGCTGTTTTTT	CASSQRHPPTGELFF
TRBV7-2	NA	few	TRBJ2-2	TGTGCCAGCAGCAAGTCCGAGCGGGTCGGGAACACCGGGGAGCTGTTTTTT	CASSKSERVGNTGELFF
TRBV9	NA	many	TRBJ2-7	TGTGCCAGCAGCGTAGAAGAGGGCACCTACGAGCAGTACTTC	CASSVEEGTYEQYF
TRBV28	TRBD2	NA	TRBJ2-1	TGTGCCAGCAGTCCCGCGGGACTAGCGGGAGTTCATGAGCAGTTCTTC	CASSPAGLAGVHEQFF
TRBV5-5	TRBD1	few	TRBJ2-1	TGTGCCAGCAGCTTGGGAGGACAGGGGGCCAATGAGCAGTTCTTC	CASSLGGQGANEQFF
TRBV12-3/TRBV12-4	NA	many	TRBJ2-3	TGTGCCAGCAGTTTTATAGCGGTGAGCACAGATACGCAGTATTTT	CASSFIAVSTDTQYF
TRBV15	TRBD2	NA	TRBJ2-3	TGTGCCACCAGCAGAGAGTTAGCGGGGGGGCCAGATACGCAGTATTTT	CATSRELAGGPDTQYF
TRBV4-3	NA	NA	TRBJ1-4	TGCGCCAGCAGCCAAGAGGGGGGGGCACTGTTTTTT	CASSQEGGALFF
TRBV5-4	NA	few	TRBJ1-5	TGTGCCAGCAGCACCGACGGACAGAGCAATCAGCCCCAGCATTTT	CASSTDGQSNQPQHF
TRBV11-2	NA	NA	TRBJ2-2	TGTGCCAGCAGTGGACAGATTCCTAACACCGGGGAGCTGTTTTTT	CASSGQIPNTGELFF
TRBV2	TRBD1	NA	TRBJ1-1	TGTGCCACCGGACAGGGGCAGGGGAACACTGAAGCTTTCTTT	CATGQGQGNTEAFF
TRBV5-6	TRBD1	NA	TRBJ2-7	TGTGCCAGCAGTCGACAGGGGGCAGGGTCCTACGAGCAGTACTTC	CASSRQGAGSYEQYF
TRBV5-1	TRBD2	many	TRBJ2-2	TGTGCCAGCAGCCTTAGCGGGAGGAACACCGGGGAGCTGTTTTTT	CASSLSGRNTGELFF
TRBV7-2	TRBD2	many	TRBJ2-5	TGTGCCAGCAGCTTACGGTTCGCGGGGGGTCAAGAGACCCAGTACTTC	CASSLRFAGGQETQYF
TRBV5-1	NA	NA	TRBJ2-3	TGCGCCAGCACGGGGTACCCCCCCACAGATACGCAGTATTTT	CASTGYPPTDTQYF
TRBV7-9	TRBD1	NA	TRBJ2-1	TGTGCCAGCACCGGCAGACAGGGGTTTAGGGATGAGCAGTTCTTC	CASTGRQGFRDEQFF